These 26 T cell receptor beta chains came from one sample sequenced in a study of OX40 agonist ivuxolimab in advanced cancers. Libraries were prepared by immunoSEQ multiplex PCR; TCRdb keeps only in-frame clonotypes and omits some of them. Among roughly 92,000 clones listed, around nine tenths were seen once. The specimen was CD4+ or CD8+ T cells sorted from blood, collected in a trial of the OX40 agonist ivuxolimab. These receptors all stem from an adult with an advanced solid tumor such as melanoma, head and neck, liver or kidney cancer.

CDR3 sequence: CASSTGSGGTQYF. The CDR3 region has the DNA TGTGCCAGTAGTACCGGATCAGGCGGTACGCAGTATTTT. This chain links TRBV19 with TRBJ2-3; no reliable D call. The CDR3 runs 13 residues. Germline V gene sequence: CDR1 LNHDA, CDR2 SQIVND (reference sequence). The ends were cut back, 4 bases at V and 8 bases at J, with 13 bases in the middle. The complete variable domain, with remaining parts taken from reference TRBV19 and TRBJ2-3, reads DGGITQSPKYLFRKEGQNVTLSCEQNLNHDAMYWYRQDPGQGLRLIYYSQIVNDFQKGDIAEGYSVSREKKESFPLTVTSAQKNPTAFYLCASSTGSGGTQYFGPGTRLTVL.

V is TRBV5-4 and J is TRBJ2-5; D is undetermined. Germline CDR1 reads SGHNT; CDR2 reads YYREEE (reference sequence). CDR3 length: 13 residues. V lost 3 bases and J 4 bases, leaving 10 bases between the germline ends. The CDR3 spells CASSSPARETQYF. CDR3 DNA sequence: TGTGCCAGCAGCTCGCCAGCGAGAGAGACCCAGTACTTC.

The V call is TRBV4-1, the J call TRBJ2-3; 10 bases fit TRBD2. The CDR3 is 18 residues long. Trimming took 3 bases from V and 10 from J; bases not matched to a gene: 19. Per the germline V gene, CDR1 is MGHRA and CDR2 is YSYEKL. As DNA, the CDR3 is TGCGCCAGCAGCCATCCTCGGCTAGCGGGAGTTTTTGGGGTTGCGCAGTATTTT. Translating it yields CASSHPRLAGVFGVAQYF.

The chain employs TRBV7-3 and TRBJ2-7; 7 bases align to TRBD1. The CDR3 runs to 12 residues. J gave up 7 bases and V 8 bases, and 8 bases lay outside the gene matches. Germline V lookup: CDR1 SGHTA, CDR2 FQGTGA. CDR3 DNA sequence: TGTGCCAGCTGGGGACAGATTTTGGAGCAGTACTTC. Translating it yields CASWGQILEQYF.

This clone was detected a few times. The chain couples TRBV7-2 to TRBJ2-5; D perhaps matches TRBD1 (5 bases). The germline V gene encodes CDR1 SGHTA and CDR2 FQGNSA. V gave up 2 bases and J gave up 2 bases, with 15 bases separating them. The CDR3 is made up of 16 amino acids. This CDR3 reads CASSLFGANSQETQYF. DNA for the CDR3: TGTGCCAGCAGCTTATTTGGGGCAAACTCTCAAGAGACCCAGTACTTC.

The chain links TRBV6-5 to TRBJ1-1, with D possibly TRBD1 on 5 matching bases. CDR1 is MNHEY and CDR2 is SVGAGI in the germline V gene. This CDR3 has 11 residues. The ends were cut back, 7 bases at V and 11 bases at J, with 14 bases in the middle. In DNA form, the CDR3 reads TGTGCCAGCAACCAGGGTTCTCGGGCTTTCTTT. The encoded protein is CASNQGSRAFF.

The rearrangement uses TRBV19 and TRBJ1-2; D gene ambiguous. The V end was cut by 11 bases, the J end by 4 bases, with 14 bases between. The germline V gene encodes CDR1 LNHDA and CDR2 SQIVND (reference sequence). The CDR3 spans 12 residues. Here the CDR3 reads CALGGLTYGYTF. For the CDR3, the DNA is TGTGCCCTCGGCGGACTGACCTATGGCTACACCTTC.

This chain uses TRBV2 with TRBJ2-1, with a tentative D call TRBD2 (5 bases). V lost 4 bases and J lost 5, with 9 bases in between. The CDR3 totals 13 residues. Germline values: CDR1 SNHLY, CDR2 FYNNEI. The chain's CDR3 is CASSGESHNEQFF. The CDR3 DNA follows: TGTGCCAGCAGTGGGGAGTCCCACAATGAGCAGTTCTTC.

This chain joins TRBV2 and TRBJ2-4; D tentatively fits TRBD1 or TRBD2 (5 bases each). Trimming shortened V by 7 bases and J by 0 bases, and 16 bases separated the two germline ends. The CDR3 is 16 residues long. In germline, CDR1 is SNHLY, CDR2 FYNNEI. CDR3 amino acids: CASTGTRSIAKNIQYF. CDR3 in DNA: TGTGCCAGCACCGGGACCCGGTCGATAGCCAAAAACATTCAGTACTTC.

This chain connects TRBV11-2 to TRBJ1-1, with 7 bases that match TRBD1. The J segment lost 4 bases and the V segment lost 5 bases, leaving 7 bases of the junction unmatched. The CDR3 has 14 residues. Looked up from germline, CDR1 is SGHAT and CDR2 is FQNNGV. The CDR3 spells CASSRSGGSTEAFF. The CDR3 nucleotides read TGTGCCAGCAGCCGCTCAGGGGGAAGCACTGAAGCTTTCTTT.

V is TRBV10-2 and J is TRBJ2-7; possibly TRBD1 for D (5 bases). This CDR3 spans 13 amino acids. Trimming pared 1 base from V and 6 bases from J, leaving 10 bases between. Germline CDR1 reads WSHSY; CDR2 reads SAAADI. The chain's CDR3 is CASSEYARAEQYF. The DNA for the CDR3 is TGCGCCAGCAGTGAGTATGCCAGGGCCGAGCAGTACTTC.

The rearrangement uses TRBV6-1 and TRBJ1-2, with 7 bases aligning to TRBD1. The V segment lost 3 bases and the J segment 4 bases; nucleotides outside the gene matches: 8. CDR3 length equals 15 residues. Germline CDR1 reads MNHNS; CDR2 reads SASEGT. The CDR3: CASSEGAGGTYGYTF. CDR3 sequence (DNA): TGTGCCAGCAGTGAGGGGGCAGGGGGTACCTATGGCTACACCTTC.

V is TRBV11-2 and J is TRBJ2-2; D remains ambiguous. CDR3 length: 13 amino acids. Germline V gene sequence: CDR1 SGHAT, CDR2 FQNNGV. V was clipped by 4 bases and J by 6 bases, with 9 bases between them. The CDR3 coding sequence is TGTGCCAGCAGCTCCAACAAAGCCGGGGAGCTGTTTTTT. Translated, it gives CASSSNKAGELFF. Full variable domain (remainder filled in from reference TRBV11-2 and TRBJ2-2): EAGVAQSPRYKIIEKRQSVAFWCNPISGHATLYWYQQILGQGPKLLIQFQNNGVVDDSQLPKDRFSAERLKGVDSTLKIQPAKLEDSAVYLCASSSNKAGELFFGEGSRLTVL.

CDR3 loop: CASSLYRGHGYTF. CDR3 in DNA: TGTGCCAGCAGTCTTTACAGGGGACATGGCTACACCTTC. The J gene is TRBJ1-2, the V gene TRBV27; 7 bases map to TRBD1. After removal of 5 bases from V and 6 bases from J, the junction contained 6 bases not matched to a gene. CDR3 length: 13 amino acids. Germline assignment: CDR1 MNHEY and CDR2 SMNVEV (reference sequence).

The J gene is TRBJ2-1, the V gene TRBV11-3; D is uncertain. CDR3 length equals 14 residues. Between the trimmed V and J ends, which lost 1 base and 3 bases, there was a span of 7 bases. Germline V CDR1 and CDR2: SGHNT, YENEEA. Here the CDR3 DNA reads TGTGCCAGCAGCTTAGCGCCTAGCTACAATGAGCAGTTCTTC. Its translation: CASSLAPSYNEQFF.

This chain joins TRBV2 and TRBJ2-4, with unresolved D. The CDR3 has 17 residues. Deletions cut 7 bases from V and 0 bases from J, with 19 bases between. CDR1 is SNHLY, CDR2 FYNNEI, per germline. This CDR3 reads CASKLPGSPLAKNIQYF. The CDR3 DNA follows: TGTGCCAGCAAGCTACCCGGATCTCCTCTAGCCAAAAACATTCAGTACTTC. Supplemented by reference TRBV2 and TRBJ2-4, the full variable domain reads EPEVTQTPSHQVTQMGQEVILRCVPISNHLYFYWYRQILGQKVEFLVSFYNNEISEKSEIFDDQFSVERPDGSNFTLKIRSTKLEDSAMYFCASKLPGSPLAKNIQYFGAGTRLSVL.

The rearrangement uses TRBV30 and TRBJ2-1; 7 bases match TRBD1. This CDR3 is built from 15 residues. Germline V gene sequence: CDR1 GTSNPN, CDR2 SVGIG (reference sequence). The trim removed 2 bases at V and 3 bases at J, leaving 7 bases unmatched. CDR3 amino acids: CAWSTTGALYNEQFF. Here the CDR3 DNA reads TGTGCCTGGAGTACCACAGGGGCCCTCTACAATGAGCAGTTCTTC.

The chain combines TRBV11-3 with TRBJ1-2; no firm D call. V lost 0 bases and J lost 2, with 4 bases in between. Germline V lookup: CDR1 SGHNT, CDR2 YENEEA. This CDR3 is 13 amino acids long. CDR3 in amino acids: CASSLDGNYGYTF. CDR3 sequence (DNA): TGTGCCAGCAGCTTAGACGGCAACTATGGCTACACCTTC.

The CDR3 bases are TGTGCCTGGAGTCGGAATGACAGGGACGCCTACGAGCAGTACTTC. It encodes CAWSRNDRDAYEQYF. This chain connects TRBV30 to TRBJ2-7, with 7 nucleotides matching TRBD1. Unmatched junction bases numbered 9, after V lost 2 bases and J lost 2 bases. Germline assignment: CDR1 GTSNPN and CDR2 SVGIG (reference sequence). This CDR3 is 15 amino acids long. Filled out from reference TRBV30 and TRBJ2-7, the complete variable domain reads SQTIHQWPATLVQPVGSPLSLECTVEGTSNPNLYWYRQAAGRGLQLLFYSVGIGQISSEVPQNLSASRPQDRQFILSSKKLLLSDSGFYLCAWSRNDRDAYEQYFGPGTRLTVT.

The J gene is TRBJ2-3, the V gene TRBV7-2; 11 nucleotides align to TRBD2. Germline V CDR1 and CDR2: SGHTA, FQGNSA. There are 18 residues in the CDR3. V lost 0 bases and J lost 5; bases outside the gene matches: 10. This CDR3 is CASSLASTSGTRGDTQYF. CDR3 bases: TGTGCCAGCAGCTTAGCATCGACTAGCGGGACCCGTGGAGATACGCAGTATTTT.

The chain links TRBV9 to TRBJ2-3; TRBD2 agrees at 10 bases. The CDR3 sequence is 14 residues long. The V gene end was trimmed by 4 bases and the J gene end by 4 bases; junction bases not matched to a gene: 3. CDR1 and CDR2 from the germline V gene are SGDLS and YYNGEE. CDR3 protein: CASSSGTSADTQYF. As DNA, the CDR3 is TGTGCCAGCAGCTCCGGGACTAGCGCAGATACGCAGTATTTT.

This chain joins TRBV6-1 and TRBJ2-7; D possibly uses TRBD1 or TRBD2 (5 bases each). The CDR3 loop spans 13 amino acids. Germline lookup yields CDR1 MNHNS and CDR2 SASEGT. Deletions cut 7 bases from V and 3 bases from J, with 13 bases between. DNA of the CDR3: TGTGCCAGCACTCTCCGGGACGGCTACGAGCAGTACTTC. It specifies CASTLRDGYEQYF.

The chain carries TRBV5-4 and TRBJ2-3, with a weak D call TRBD1 (6 bases). This CDR3 contains 16 residues. From germline, CDR1 is SGHNT and CDR2 YYREEE (reference sequence). Trimming stripped 3 bases from V and 0 bases from J, with 14 bases between. CDR3 loop: CASSSRTAASTDTQYF. The CDR3 nucleotides read TGTGCCAGCAGCTCCCGGACAGCCGCCAGCACAGATACGCAGTATTTT.

The V and J genes are TRBV5-6 and TRBJ2-2, with a weak D call TRBD2 (6 bases). The germline CDR1 and CDR2 sequences are SGHDT and YYEEEE. V was shortened by 3 bases and J by 3 bases, with 15 bases between the two germline ends. The CDR3 extends over 16 amino acids. DNA for the CDR3: TGTGCCAGCAGCTCCAAACCGGGACTCTACACCGGGGAGCTGTTTTTT. Its protein is CASSSKPGLYTGELFF. Combining the CDR3 with reference TRBV5-6 and TRBJ2-2 gives the whole variable domain DAGVTQSPTHLIKTRGQQVTLRCSPKSGHDTVSWYQQALGQGPQFIFQYYEEEERQRGNFPDRFSGHQFPNYSSELNVNALLLGDSALYLCASSSKPGLYTGELFFGEGSRLTVL.

V usage is TRBV11-2 and J usage is TRBJ1-2, with D hard to call. Per the germline V gene, CDR1 is SGHAT and CDR2 is FQNNGV. V shed 0 bases and J shed 4 bases, with 3 bases lying between them. This CDR3 has 12 amino acids. The CDR3 spells CASSLESYGYTF. The DNA for the CDR3 is TGTGCCAGCAGCTTAGAGTCCTATGGCTACACCTTC.

The chain joins TRBV5-8 to TRBJ2-3, with D perhaps matching TRBD1 (6 bases). Trimming pared 1 base from V and 6 bases from J, leaving 12 bases between. The CDR3 length is 14 residues. The germline V gene encodes CDR1 SGHTS and CDR2 YDEGEE. This CDR3 reads CASSLRQVEDTQYF. The CDR3 DNA sequence: TGTGCCAGCAGCTTGAGACAGGTTGAGGATACGCAGTATTTT.